Presented here are 13 T cell receptor beta chains from one specimen sequenced in a study of cytomegalovirus exposure and HLA in healthy donors. PCR primers comprised 60 Vbeta and 13 Jbeta primers. Assay: immunoSEQ multiplex PCR; the TCRdb copy retains only in-frame clones and omits some. The top ten clones hold about 5% of a sample with over 150,000 clones, roughly 77% of them seen once. The specimen sequenced was PBMCs. These TCRs come from a man aged 25-40 years in good health and CMV-seropositive.

V is TRBV5-1 and J is TRBJ2-2; tentatively, D is TRBD1 (6 bases). Trimming took off 4 bases at V and 0 bases at J, with 10 bases between the two ends. Per the germline V gene, CDR1 is SGHRS and CDR2 is YFSETQ. This CDR3 has 15 residues. CDR3 residues: CASSLGTPNTGELFF. Written as DNA, the CDR3 is TGCGCCAGCAGCCTGGGGACACCGAACACCGGGGAGCTGTTTTTT. Full variable domain (outside the CDR3, taken from reference TRBV5-1 and TRBJ2-2): KAGVTQTPRYLIKTRGQQVTLSCSPISGHRSVSWYQQTPGQGLQFLFEYFSETQRNKGNFPGRFSGRQFSNSRSEMNVSTLELGDSALYLCASSLGTPNTGELFFGEGSRLTVL.

V usage is TRBV15 and J usage is TRBJ2-5; unclear D gene. From germline, CDR1 is LNHNV and CDR2 YYDKDF (reference sequence). CDR3 length: 15 amino acids. V was cut by 0 bases and J by 0 bases, with 8 bases left in between. The CDR3 spells CATSRDRAHQETQYF. For the CDR3, the DNA is TGTGCCACCAGCAGAGATCGCGCACACCAAGAGACCCAGTACTTC.

This rearrangement joins TRBV18 to TRBJ2-5, with D uncertain. Trimming stripped 3 bases from V and 2 bases from J, with 10 bases between. From germline, CDR1 is KGHSH and CDR2 LQKENI. The CDR3 has 14 residues. The CDR3 DNA follows: TGTGCCAGCTCACCGCGGCTGGAGCAAGAGACCCAGTACTTC. Residues: CASSPRLEQETQYF. Full variable domain (missing parts from reference TRBV18 and TRBJ2-5): NAGVMQNPRHLVRRRGQEARLRCSPMKGHSHVYWYRQLPEEGLKFMVYLQKENIIDESGMPKERFSAEFPKEGPSILRIQQVVRGDSAAYFCASSPRLEQETQYFGPGTRLLVL.

J is TRBJ2-1 and V is TRBV28, with no clear D. CDR3 length: 10 residues. V lost 8 bases and J lost 7, with 6 bases in between. CDR1 is MDHEN, CDR2 SYDVKM, per germline. Here the CDR3 DNA reads TGTGCCAGCTCCGGGAATGAGCAGTTCTTC. It codes for CASSGNEQFF.

The rearrangement uses TRBV2 and TRBJ2-2; 7 nucleotides agree with TRBD2. V gave up 4 bases and J gave up 7 bases; unmatched junction bases: 3. CDR1 SNHLY and CDR2 FYNNEI come from the germline V gene. The CDR3 has 13 amino acids. The CDR3 here is CASSVTSVGELFF. Written as DNA, the CDR3 is TGTGCCAGCAGTGTAACTAGCGTCGGGGAGCTGTTTTTT.

This rearrangement joins TRBV28 to TRBJ2-5; 7 positions agree with TRBD1. The CDR3 consists of 13 residues. Looked up from germline, CDR1 is MDHEN and CDR2 is SYDVKM. V lost 10 bases and J lost 3; bases outside the gene matches: 8. The CDR3 loop is CATKQGWEETQYF. The CDR3 bases are TGTGCCACCAAACAGGGGTGGGAAGAGACCCAGTACTTC.

The chain combines TRBV7-9 with TRBJ2-7; a weak D match, TRBD1 (6 bases). CDR3 length equals 16 residues. CDR1 is SEHNR, CDR2 FQNEAQ, per germline (reference sequence). V dropped 5 bases and J dropped 2 bases, with 19 bases sitting between them. The CDR3 region is CASSPMGQGNPYEQYF. In nucleotides, the CDR3 is TGTGCCAGCAGCCCCATGGGGCAGGGGAACCCCTACGAGCAGTACTTC.

The chain carries TRBV11-1 and TRBJ2-1, with D tentatively TRBD1 (6 bases). Trimming pared 1 base from V and 6 bases from J, leaving 7 bases between. The germline V gene has CDR1 SGHAT and CDR2 FQDESV (reference sequence). There are 13 residues in the CDR3. This CDR3 is CASSLGTANEQFF. The DNA of the CDR3 is TGTGCCAGCAGCTTAGGGACAGCCAATGAGCAGTTCTTC.

The V gene is TRBV7-9, the J gene TRBJ1-1; TRBD1 agrees at 7 bases. This CDR3 contains 17 residues. V shed 1 base, J shed 2 bases, and the junction held 10 bases outside the gene matches. In germline, CDR1 is SEHNR, CDR2 FQNEAQ (reference sequence). CDR3 in DNA: TGTGCCAGCAGCTTAGTGGGACGGGACAGAGTTAACACTGAAGCTTTCTTT. Residues: CASSLVGRDRVNTEAFF.

CDR3 residues: CASTWGQVSYEQYF. The DNA of the CDR3 is TGTGCCAGTACCTGGGGACAGGTCTCCTACGAGCAGTACTTC. The chain joins TRBV6-1 to TRBJ2-7; 8 positions agree with TRBD1. The CDR3 runs 14 residues. The germline V gene encodes CDR1 MNHNS and CDR2 SASEGT. V shed 9 bases and J 0 bases; nucleotides not matched to a gene: 7.

This clone was seen once. CDR3 amino acids: CATSRNRLAGANVLTF. As DNA, the CDR3 is TGTGCCACCAGCAGAAACCGTTTAGCTGGGGCCAACGTCCTGACTTTC. This chain links TRBV15 with TRBJ2-6; no clear D gene. This CDR3 spans 16 amino acids. Germline CDR1 and CDR2: LNHNV and YYDKDF (reference sequence). The ends were cut back, 2 bases at V and 2 bases at J, with 10 bases in the middle.

V gene TRBV11-3 combines with J gene TRBJ1-1; no reliable D call. CDR3 length: 15 amino acids. Trimming cost V 0 bases and J 1 base, with 9 bases left between them. From germline, CDR1 is SGHNT and CDR2 YENEEA. CDR3 nucleotide sequence: TGTGCCAGCAGCTTAGATGGGCAGGCGAACACTGAAGCTTTCTTT. Translation: CASSLDGQANTEAFF.

V and J are TRBV5-1 and TRBJ2-2, with TRBD1 identical over 8 bases. Germline CDR1 and CDR2: SGHRS and YFSETQ. V shed 7 bases and J 5 bases; nucleotides not matched to a gene: 4. The CDR3 sequence is 13 residues long. The CDR3 region is CASGRTGTGELFF. Written as DNA, the CDR3 is TGCGCCAGCGGCAGGACAGGGACCGGGGAGCTGTTTTTT.